These T cell receptor beta chains were read from a single sample in a study of cytomegalovirus exposure and HLA in healthy donors. Data came from immunoSEQ multiplex PCR; TCRdb stores just in-frame clones and leaves some out. This table holds about 200,000 clones, around 78% found once. Specimen: PBMCs. All receptors derive from a woman aged 25 to 45 in good health and CMV-seropositive. Both conserved end residues are part of each CDR3. The order of the fields is V gene, D gene, clone size, J gene, CDR3 protein, CDR3 DNA. A D gene is named only where the DNA matches it firmly. Clone size appears in some rows only: once, few, many, or a class for an expanded clone.

TRBV5-1	-	-	TRBJ2-7	CASSFDSSYEQYF	TGCGCCAGCAGCTTTGACTCATCCTACGAGCAGTACTTC
TRBV5-1	-	-	TRBJ2-2	CASSSPRIRTGELFF	TGCGCCAGCAGCTCGCCGAGGATTAGGACCGGGGAGCTGTTTTTT
TRBV19	-	-	TRBJ1-2	CASSTSGGDAYGYTF	TGTGCCAGTAGTACCTCGGGGGGTGACGCCTATGGCTACACCTTC
TRBV5-1	-	-	TRBJ1-3	CASSLGGFGNTIYF	TGCGCCAGCAGCTTGGGCGGCTTTGGAAACACCATATATTTT
TRBV4-1	TRBD1	-	TRBJ1-3	CASSFREGQGIGRRAGNTIYF	TGCGCCAGCAGCTTTCGCGAGGGACAGGGGATAGGTCGTCGTGCTGGAAACACCATATATTTT
TRBV5-6	-	-	TRBJ1-2	CASSYGSLSGYGYTF	TGTGCCAGCAGCTACGGGTCACTATCCGGCTATGGCTACACCTTC
TRBV6-1	TRBD2	-	TRBJ2-1	CASSMRGGSNEQFF	TGTGCCAGCAGTATGCGGGGGGGAAGCAATGAGCAGTTCTTC
TRBV28	TRBD1	-	TRBJ1-2	CAIQGGSYGYTF	TGTGCCATACAAGGGGGCAGCTATGGCTACACCTTC
TRBV7-2	-	-	TRBJ1-1	CASSFDSNTEAFF	TGTGCCAGCAGCTTCGACAGTAACACTGAAGCTTTCTTT
TRBV5-1	TRBD1	few	TRBJ2-2	CASSLTGGTGELFF	TGCGCCAGCAGCCTCACAGGGGGGACCGGGGAGCTGTTTTTT
TRBV28	TRBD1	-	TRBJ1-6	CASSPPTGVNSPLHF	TGTGCCAGCAGTCCTCCGACAGGGGTTAATTCACCCCTCCACTTT
TRBV30	TRBD1	-	TRBJ2-7	CAWEQGSYEQYF	TGTGCCTGGGAACAGGGGAGCTACGAGCAGTACTTC
TRBV10-3	TRBD2	-	TRBJ2-1	CAISSGRNEQFF	TGTGCCATCAGTAGCGGGAGGAATGAGCAGTTCTTC
TRBV7-2	TRBD1	-	TRBJ1-5	CASSRTGDQPQHF	TGTGCCAGCAGCCGGACAGGGGATCAGCCCCAGCATTTT
TRBV5-1	-	once	TRBJ2-7	CASSSGSWGEQYF	TGCGCCAGCAGCTCGGGGAGTTGGGGAGAGCAGTACTTC
TRBV28	-	-	TRBJ2-3	CASSPDSVTDTQYF	TGTGCCAGCAGCCCAGACAGTGTCACAGATACGCAGTATTTT
TRBV5-4	TRBD1	-	TRBJ1-2	CASSTRTGGWYGYTF	TGTGCCAGCAGCACCAGGACAGGGGGGTGGTATGGCTACACCTTC
TRBV7-9	-	-	TRBJ1-3	CSSRPGGGNTIYF	TGTTCCAGCAGGCCCGGGGGAGGAAACACCATATATTTT
TRBV2	-	-	TRBJ1-4	CASRGRRGGREKLFF	TGTGCCAGCAGGGGCCGGAGAGGGGGTCGGGAAAAACTGTTTTTT
TRBV5-1	TRBD1	-	TRBJ2-2	CASSWDRVDTGELFF	TGCGCCAGCAGTTGGGACAGAGTGGACACCGGGGAGCTGTTTTTT
TRBV10-1	TRBD1	-	TRBJ1-6	CASNRTGSNSPLHF	TGCGCCAGCAATAGGACAGGGAGCAATTCACCCCTCCACTTT
TRBV7-3	-	-	TRBJ1-1	CASSLGGGQNTEAFF	TGTGCCAGCAGCTTAGGGGGAGGCCAGAACACTGAAGCTTTCTTT
TRBV18	TRBD2	-	TRBJ2-2	CASSPWTSRGELFF	TGTGCCAGCTCACCCTGGACTAGCCGCGGGGAGCTGTTTTTT
TRBV6-6	TRBD1	-	TRBJ1-2	CASSDRGEGYTF	TGTGCCAGCAGTGACAGGGGCGAGGGCTACACCTTC
TRBV6-1	TRBD1	-	TRBJ1-5	CASSEGGQGFGNQPQHF	TGTGCCAGCAGTGAAGGGGGACAGGGGTTCGGCAATCAGCCCCAGCATTTT
TRBV10-3	TRBD1	few	TRBJ1-2	CAISQDREQSYGYTF	TGTGCCATCAGTCAGGACAGGGAACAGAGTTATGGCTACACCTTC
TRBV19	-	-	TRBJ2-7	CASAGGTSGYEQYF	TGTGCCAGTGCCGGGGGAACAAGCGGATACGAGCAGTACTTC
TRBV7-2	-	once	TRBJ2-3	CASSFEGDGTQYF	TGTGCCAGCAGCTTCGAGGGGGACGGAACGCAGTATTTT
TRBV5-1	-	few	TRBJ2-3	CASSLGSGLLGDTQYF	TGCGCCAGCAGCTTGGGCTCGGGACTCCTGGGAGATACGCAGTATTTT
TRBV19	TRBD2	-	TRBJ2-1	CASSHSRLAGGYNEQFF	TGTGCCAGTAGTCACTCACGACTAGCGGGGGGATACAATGAGCAGTTCTTC
TRBV19	-	-	TRBJ1-5	CASSIEWGQNNQPQHF	TGTGCCAGTAGTATAGAATGGGGGCAGAACAATCAGCCCCAGCATTTT
TRBV18	-	-	TRBJ2-7	CASSPLQGRSDEQYF	TGTGCCAGCTCACCCCTACAGGGCAGGTCCGACGAGCAGTACTTC
TRBV9	TRBD2	few	TRBJ2-7	CASSPGLAEAYEQYF	TGTGCCAGCAGCCCGGGACTAGCGGAGGCCTACGAGCAGTACTTC
TRBV11-2	-	-	TRBJ2-1	CASSLDVQPYNEQFF	TGTGCCAGCAGCTTAGATGTACAACCTTACAATGAGCAGTTCTTC
TRBV7-9	TRBD2	once	TRBJ2-5	CSSSLGRAIEETQYF	TGTTCCAGCAGCTTAGGGAGGGCCATAGAAGAGACCCAGTACTTC
TRBV7-9	-	once	TRBJ1-4	CASSLDDGTRNEKLFF	TGTGCCAGCAGCTTAGACGACGGGACACGGAATGAAAAACTGTTTTTT
TRBV28	TRBD1	-	TRBJ1-2	CASSLTGGYGYTF	TGTGCCAGCAGTCTCACAGGGGGCTATGGCTACACCTTC
TRBV6-5	-	-	TRBJ2-2	CASSYGRGNTGELFF	TGTGCCAGCAGTTACGGGCGGGGTAACACCGGGGAGCTGTTTTTT
TRBV4-3	-	-	TRBJ2-7	CASSPSDREGYEQYF	TGCGCCAGCAGCCCTTCGGACAGGGAGGGTTATGAGCAGTACTTC
TRBV6-6	-	few	TRBJ1-5	CASSYVGGWRPQHF	TGTGCCAGCAGTTACGTTGGAGGGTGGCGGCCCCAGCATTTT
TRBV5-4	-	-	TRBJ2-5	CASRREQGQETQYF	TGTGCCAGCAGGCGAGAACAGGGCCAAGAGACCCAGTACTTC
TRBV30	-	-	TRBJ1-4	CAWSSSEKLFF	TGTGCCTGGAGTAGCTCTGAAAAACTGTTTTTT
TRBV30	TRBD1	-	TRBJ1-5	CAWAGRTGGAEPQHF	TGTGCCTGGGCCGGACGTACAGGGGGCGCAGAGCCCCAGCATTTT
TRBV19	-	-	TRBJ1-5	CASSIGHFSNQPQHF	TGTGCCAGTAGTATAGGACACTTTAGCAATCAGCCCCAGCATTTT
TRBV7-9	-	-	TRBJ2-1	CASSEPRGWATSYNEQFF	TGTGCCAGCAGCGAACCTAGGGGCTGGGCAACCTCCTACAATGAGCAGTTCTTC
TRBV5-1	-	once	TRBJ2-7	CASSGGIYEQYF	TGCGCCAGCAGCGGAGGCATTTACGAGCAGTACTTC
TRBV5-1	TRBD1	-	TRBJ1-1	CASSLAQGGGTEAFF	TGCGCCAGCAGCTTGGCCCAAGGGGGCGGGACTGAAGCTTTCTTT
TRBV11-3	-	-	TRBJ2-3	CASSQQPRDTQYF	TGTGCCAGCAGCCAGCAGCCGAGGGATACGCAGTATTTT
TRBV9	-	few	TRBJ1-1	CASSVGPAATEAFF	TGTGCCAGCAGCGTAGGCCCTGCGGCCACTGAAGCTTTCTTT
TRBV30	-	once	TRBJ1-6	CAWTGSSYNSPLHF	TGTGCCTGGACGGGTAGCTCCTATAATTCACCCCTCCACTTT
TRBV10-3	-	few	TRBJ1-2	CATGGINYGYTF	TGTGCCACCGGAGGGATTAACTATGGCTACACCTTC
TRBV28	TRBD1	-	TRBJ1-2	CASSLWGTGQGSKYGYTF	TGTGCCAGCAGTTTATGGGGAACGGGACAGGGGTCAAAGTATGGCTACACCTTC
TRBV29-1	TRBD2	-	TRBJ2-1	CSAALAGAHNEQFF	TGCAGCGCTGCGTTAGCGGGAGCCCACAATGAGCAGTTCTTC
TRBV5-1	-	-	TRBJ2-2	CASRFGVNTGELFF	TGCGCCAGCAGATTCGGGGTTAACACCGGGGAGCTGTTTTTT
TRBV5-1	-	-	TRBJ1-1	CASGPGTFSTEAFF	TGCGCCAGCGGCCCAGGAACCTTCAGCACTGAAGCTTTCTTT
TRBV11-2	-	-	TRBJ2-7	CASSSLRSGRSSYEQYF	TGTGCCAGCAGCTCCCTCCGGAGTGGGAGGAGCTCCTACGAGCAGTACTTC
TRBV18	-	once	TRBJ2-2	CASSLTGQNTGELFF	TGTGCCAGCTCCCTCACAGGGCAGAACACCGGGGAGCTGTTTTTT
TRBV6-6	TRBD2	-	TRBJ2-5	CASGSGLAGGQETQYF	TGTGCCAGCGGAAGTGGACTAGCGGGGGGGCAGGAGACCCAGTACTTC
TRBV2	-	few	TRBJ2-1	CASRAGYYNEQFF	TGTGCCAGCAGAGCGGGTTACTACAATGAGCAGTTCTTC